This T cell receptor (beta chain) was captured in a study of identical twins. Findings and caveats of the study: The conclusions drew on cross-sectional statistical analysis instead of tracking the same donors.

The table lists this clonotype with a few counts. The antigen remains undetermined. Using its own MiXCR run on the 5' RACE reads, TCRdb lists one record per CDR3 protein. Altogether approximately 700,000 distinct CDR3 sequences are present, about 18% being singletons, with the ten largest covering roughly 14%. The germline gives CDR1 ENHRY, CDR2 SYGVKD. The CDR3 runs to 14 residues. The V end was cut by 4 bases, the J end by 0 bases, with 7 bases between. This sample was also put to use in a study of T cells expressing NK-cell markers. In that study: TCR beta repertoires came from sorted CD3+CD56+NKG2C+, CD3+CD56+NKG2C- and CD3+CD56-NKG2C+ T cells.

This sequence was found in a woman younger than 30 in good health. The chain is built from TRBV10-3 and TRBJ2-1; D gene unclear. The specimen was PBMCs. The CDR3 region has the DNA TGTGCCATCAGTGTCAGTCCCTCCTACAATGAGCAGTTCTTC. It specifies CAISVSPSYNEQFF.